There are a few counts of the clone carrying this T cell receptor (beta chain). Its antigen is unidentified. These data originate in a study of naive and memory T cell subsets. Study-wide results and caveats: Naive repertoires, especially CD8, held a few larger clonotypes, possibly memory cells re-expressing CD45RA. No ground truth validated the naive and memory repertoire findings. Over 85% of naive TCR sequences appeared only once, unlike memory subsets. Gini index rose across naive, CM, EM and EMRA in CD4 and CD8.

The CDR3 consists of 15 residues. The germline CDR1 and CDR2 sequences are LGHDT and YNNKEL (reference sequence). Trimming took off 3 bases at V and 7 bases at J, with 16 bases between the two ends. An equimolar mix of two oligonucleotides served as the beta constant-region primer for TRBC1 and TRBC2. Nested alpha and beta constant-region primers with the SP2 primer drove four PCR rounds on ligated cDNA. An oligonucleotide with the SP2 primer and a 12-nucleotide UMI was ligated to the cDNA 3' end. Each CDR3 protein is one row after TCRdb ran MiXCR on the UMI-ligation and nested PCR reads. The sample shows 140,000 to 150,000 distinct CDR3 sequences, approximately 24% of them seen only once.

The TCR sequence derives from a human donor in good health. Sequencing was carried out using naive CD4+ T cells from blood. The chain combines TRBV3-1 with TRBJ1-5, with D possibly TRBD1 on 5 matching bases. This CDR3 reads CASSQSQGARQPQHF. The CDR3 coding sequence is TGTGCCAGCAGCCAGTCTCAGGGCGCGCGGCAGCCCCAGCATTTT. Together with reference TRBV3-1 and TRBJ1-5, the CDR3 gives the full variable domain: DTAVSQTPKYLVTQMGNDKSIKCEQNLGHDTMYWYKQDSKKFLKIMFSYNNKELIINETVPNRFSPKSPDKAHLNLHINSLELGDSAVYFCASSQSQGARQPQHFGDGTRLSIL.